The present T cell receptor beta chain was sequenced within a study of blood T cell repertoires in COVID-19 (dated by TCRdb to 2020 to 2021). The study in broad terms: Collaborator samples came from the United States, Italy and Spain and covered acute and convalescent phases of COVID-19. The material from the prospective study consisted of cDNA or gDNA derived from T cells, B-cell-depleted T cells, or PBMCs. The dataset comprised deeply sampled blood TCRbeta repertoires from subjects exposed to, actively infected with, or recovered from COVID-19. The repertoires were made available in a free public database intended to serve as a resource for research on the immune response to SARS-CoV-2. Samples came from the ongoing ImmuneRACE study (first 160 participants) plus 1,254 subjects from 6 global collaborators. A de-identified subject ID, COVID-19 status, age in years and sex were almost always included in the sample metadata. Where available, HLA class I and class II types were taken from metadata supplied by the sample provider and were not determined by assay-based typing. Overall study outcomes, separate from this receptor: The amount of clinical and demographic metadata varied by source and participant and was provided uncurated.

The immunoSEQ Assay, a bias-controlled multiplex PCR, was used to amplify TCRbeta CDR3 regions from genomic DNA. As for how the authors treated the data: The number of nucleated cells in each sample was estimated by amplification of reference gene primers within the assay. To quantify the absolute abundance of each unique TCRbeta CDR3 rearrangement, sequence reads were collapsed and filtered. Productive Simpson clonality was computed per sample as the square root of Simpson's diversity index over productive rearrangements. The source is immuneACCESS, and TCRdb retained only in-frame sequences with V and J called. Part of the clones is not carried over; for the studies checked, unresolved V genes explain less than half of this, and the remainder is unexplained. V, J and clone size are taken as reported in that table, and D and trimming were inferred from the DNA itself. For this sample the table gives approximately 120,000 clones, of which around three quarters were detected only once. The ten largest clonotypes hold approximately 2.1% of the sample.

A remark on this clone: Its antigen has not been determined. No quality values exist for individual bases; no much larger clone is one base distant.

According to the germline V gene, CDR1 reads MNHEY and CDR2 reads SVGAGI. The CDR3 spans 15 residues, from the cysteine through the phenylalanine. Only the CDR3 DNA stays, 45 bases, in frame from base 1. Between the V and J ends, shortened by 4 bases and 4 bases respectively, the junction contains 16 bases. Collaborating institutions collected whole blood in K2EDTA tubes following their own protocols. Collaborator samples were shipped for TCRbeta analysis as frozen whole blood, isolated PBMCs, or DNA extracted from either sample type. The TCR was taken from a woman in her 70s with acute or convalescent COVID-19. The sample consisted of peripheral blood. The rearranged chain carries TRBV6-5 and TRBJ1-2; TRBD1 is possibly the D segment (6 matching bases). The CDR3 reads as follows: CASSSWLRGIYGYTF. The DNA sequence is TGTGCCAGCAGTTCCTGGTTGAGGGGGATCTATGGCTACACCTTC.